The clone carrying this T cell receptor (beta chain) was seen more than once but under ten times. The antigen is not known. This record comes from a study of vaccination and CD4 T cells after COVID-19. In the study overall: The cells were exposed to overlapping spike peptides originating from SARS-CoV-2, HCoV-NL63, HCoV-OC43 and HCoV-229E for stimulation. Every culture used as a control got a CEFX pool, an HIV-1 Nef pool, or no peptide.

The germline CDR1 and CDR2 sequences are SGHTA and FQGNSA. This CDR3 is built from 16 residues. V lost 5 bases and J lost 10, with 21 bases in between. CD4+ T cells that had been cultured provided DNA sequenced with the Oncomine TCR Beta short-read assay. From the PCR reads, TCRdb called clonotypes with MiXCR, one entry per CDR3 protein. This sample has 9,000 to 9,500 distinct CDR3 sequences; roughly a third occur once, and the top ten carry approximately 39%. The treatment here: roughly 10-day PBMC culture with coronavirus spike peptide pools or control peptides (ViraFEST assay). Before the COVID-19 pandemic (2011-2018), CD4+ T cells were obtained from the unexposed donor.

The sequencing sample was made of CD4+ T cells from blood, cultured in vitro. The TCR originated in a human donor in good health. The gene calls are TRBV7-2 and TRBJ1-6; the D is unclear. CDR3 bases: TGTGCCAGCAGCCCCTGGGTCGGAGACCCGGGGTCACCCCTCCACTTT. This encodes CASSPWVGDPGSPLHF.